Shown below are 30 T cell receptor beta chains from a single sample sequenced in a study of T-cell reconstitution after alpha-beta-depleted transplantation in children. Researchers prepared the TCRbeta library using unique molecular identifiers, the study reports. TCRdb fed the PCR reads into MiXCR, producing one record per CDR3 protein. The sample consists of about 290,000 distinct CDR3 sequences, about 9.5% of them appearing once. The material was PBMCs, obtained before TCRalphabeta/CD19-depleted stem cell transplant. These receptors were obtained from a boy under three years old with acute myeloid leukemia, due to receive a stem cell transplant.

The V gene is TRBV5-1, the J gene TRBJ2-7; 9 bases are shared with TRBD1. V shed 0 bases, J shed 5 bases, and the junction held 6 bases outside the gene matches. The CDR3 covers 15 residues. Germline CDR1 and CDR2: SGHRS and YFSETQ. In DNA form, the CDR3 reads TGCGCCAGCAGCTTGGCCCCGGGACAGGGCCACGAGCAGTACTTC. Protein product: CASSLAPGQGHEQYF.

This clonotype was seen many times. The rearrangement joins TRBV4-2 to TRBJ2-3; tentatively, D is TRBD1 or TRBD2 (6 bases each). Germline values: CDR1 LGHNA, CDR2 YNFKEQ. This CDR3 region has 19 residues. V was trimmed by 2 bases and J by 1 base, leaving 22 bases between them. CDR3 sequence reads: CASSQRGLPPPHRTDTQYF. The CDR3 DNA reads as TGTGCCAGCAGCCAACGGGGGCTTCCCCCCCCGCACCGCACAGATACGCAGTATTTT.

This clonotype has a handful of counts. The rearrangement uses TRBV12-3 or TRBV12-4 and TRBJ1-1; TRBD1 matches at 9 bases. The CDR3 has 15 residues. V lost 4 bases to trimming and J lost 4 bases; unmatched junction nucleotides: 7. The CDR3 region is CASSSPGTGTTEAFF. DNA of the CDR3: TGTGCCAGCAGTTCCCCCGGGACAGGGACCACTGAAGCTTTCTTT.

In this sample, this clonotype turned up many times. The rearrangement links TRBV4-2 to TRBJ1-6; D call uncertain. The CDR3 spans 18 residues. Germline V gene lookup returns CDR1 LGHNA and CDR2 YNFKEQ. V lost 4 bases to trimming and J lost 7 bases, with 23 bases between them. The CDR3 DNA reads TGTGCCAGCAGCCTCCCTTTAGAAGGCCCTATTCAGAATTCACCCCTCCACTTT. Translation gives CASSLPLEGPIQNSPLHF.

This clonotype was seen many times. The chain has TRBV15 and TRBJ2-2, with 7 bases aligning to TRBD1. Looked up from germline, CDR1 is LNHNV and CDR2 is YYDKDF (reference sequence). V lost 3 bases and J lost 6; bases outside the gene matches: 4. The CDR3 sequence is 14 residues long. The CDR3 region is CATSRDRQPGELFF. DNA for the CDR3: TGTGCCACCAGCAGGGACAGGCAGCCCGGGGAGCTGTTTTTT. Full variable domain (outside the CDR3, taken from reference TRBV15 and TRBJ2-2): DAMVIQNPRYQVTQFGKPVTLSCSQTLNHNVMYWYQQKSSQAPKLLFHYYDKDFNNEADTPDNFQSRRPNTSFCFLDIRSPGLGDTAMYLCATSRDRQPGELFFGEGSRLTVL.

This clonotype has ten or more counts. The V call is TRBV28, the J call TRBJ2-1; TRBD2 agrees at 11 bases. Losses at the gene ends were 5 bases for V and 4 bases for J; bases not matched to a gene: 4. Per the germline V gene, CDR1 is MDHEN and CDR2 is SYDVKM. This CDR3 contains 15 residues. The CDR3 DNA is TGTGCCAGCAGTCTCTGGACTAGCGGGTACAATGAGCAGTTCTTC. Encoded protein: CASSLWTSGYNEQFF.

In DNA, the CDR3 is TGTGCCAGCAGTCCATCCCCGGGAACAGATACGCAGTATTTT. Amino acids: CASSPSPGTDTQYF. V gene TRBV2 combines with J gene TRBJ2-3; weak D call: TRBD2 (5 bases). Germline V gene lookup returns CDR1 SNHLY and CDR2 FYNNEI. The CDR3 totals 14 residues. The V gene lost 5 bases and the J gene lost 3 bases, with 12 bases spanning the gap.

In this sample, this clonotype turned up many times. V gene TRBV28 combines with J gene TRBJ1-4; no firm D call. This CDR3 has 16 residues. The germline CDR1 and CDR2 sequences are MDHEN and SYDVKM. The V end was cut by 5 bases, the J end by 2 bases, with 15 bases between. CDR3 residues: CASSPPSLATNEKLFF. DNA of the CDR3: TGTGCCAGCAGTCCCCCCTCTTTGGCGACTAATGAAAAACTGTTTTTT.

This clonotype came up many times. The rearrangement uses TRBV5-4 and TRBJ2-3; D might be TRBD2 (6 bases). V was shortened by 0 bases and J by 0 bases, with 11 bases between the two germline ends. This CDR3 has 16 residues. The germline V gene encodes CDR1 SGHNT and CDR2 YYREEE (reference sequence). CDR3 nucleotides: TGTGCCAGCAGCTTGGGAACTAGCCGTAGCACAGATACGCAGTATTTT. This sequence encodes CASSLGTSRSTDTQYF.

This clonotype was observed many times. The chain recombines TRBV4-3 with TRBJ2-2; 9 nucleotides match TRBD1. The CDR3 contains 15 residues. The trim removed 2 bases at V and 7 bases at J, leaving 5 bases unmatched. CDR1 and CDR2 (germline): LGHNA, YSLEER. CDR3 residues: CASSQRDRGNGELFF. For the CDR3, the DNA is TGCGCCAGCAGCCAAAGAGACAGGGGGAACGGGGAGCTGTTTTTT.

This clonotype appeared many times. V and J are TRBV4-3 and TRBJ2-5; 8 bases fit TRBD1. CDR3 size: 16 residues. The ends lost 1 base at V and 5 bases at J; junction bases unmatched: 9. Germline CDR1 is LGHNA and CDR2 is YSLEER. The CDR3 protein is CASSQVWTGYWETQYF. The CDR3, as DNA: TGCGCCAGCAGCCAAGTGTGGACAGGGTATTGGGAGACCCAGTACTTC.

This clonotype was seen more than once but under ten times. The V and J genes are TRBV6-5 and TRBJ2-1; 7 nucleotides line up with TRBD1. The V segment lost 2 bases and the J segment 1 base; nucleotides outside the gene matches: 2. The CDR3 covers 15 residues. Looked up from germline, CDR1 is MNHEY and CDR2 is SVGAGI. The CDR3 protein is CASSYRGRSYNEQFF. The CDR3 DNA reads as TGTGCCAGCAGTTACAGGGGGCGATCCTACAATGAGCAGTTCTTC.

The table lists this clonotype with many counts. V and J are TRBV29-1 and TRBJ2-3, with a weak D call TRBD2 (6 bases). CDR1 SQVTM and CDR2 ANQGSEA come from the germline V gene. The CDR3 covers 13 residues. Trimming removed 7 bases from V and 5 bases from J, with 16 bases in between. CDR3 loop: CSAEPGVQDTQYF. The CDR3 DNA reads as TGCAGCGCAGAGCCGGGAGTTCAAGATACGCAGTATTTT.

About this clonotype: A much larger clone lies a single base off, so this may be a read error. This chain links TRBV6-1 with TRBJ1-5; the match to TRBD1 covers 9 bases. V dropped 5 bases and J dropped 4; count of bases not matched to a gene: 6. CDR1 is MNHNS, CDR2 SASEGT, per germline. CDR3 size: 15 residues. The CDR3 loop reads CASSTTGGPNQPQHF. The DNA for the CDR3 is TGTGCCAGCAGTACGACAGGGGGGCCGAATCAGCCCCAGCATTTT.

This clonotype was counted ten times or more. In DNA form, the CDR3 reads TGCAGTGCTAGAGGGGAGCGGGATGAGCAGTTCTTC. Its protein product is CSARGERDEQFF. This sequence joins TRBV20-1 and TRBJ2-1, with a tentative D call TRBD2 (6 bases). CDR1 is DFQATT, CDR2 SNEGSKA, per germline (reference sequence). V was trimmed by 1 base and J by 8 bases, leaving 9 bases between them. This CDR3 is 12 amino acids long.

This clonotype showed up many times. CDR3 loop: CASSLAVAGANVLTF. CDR3 DNA sequence: TGTGCCAGCAGCTTAGCGGTAGCTGGGGCCAACGTCCTGACTTTC. The chain couples TRBV11-3 to TRBJ2-6; D uncertain. This CDR3 is 15 amino acids long. The V end was cut by 1 base, the J end by 2 bases, with 6 bases between. The germline V gene has CDR1 SGHNT and CDR2 YENEEA. Supplemented by reference TRBV11-3 and TRBJ2-6, the full variable domain reads EAGVVQSPRYKIIEKKQPVAFWCNPISGHNTLYWYLQNLGQGPELLIRYENEEAVDDSQLPKDRFSAERLKGVDSTLKIQPAELGDSAVYLCASSLAVAGANVLTFGAGSRLTVL.

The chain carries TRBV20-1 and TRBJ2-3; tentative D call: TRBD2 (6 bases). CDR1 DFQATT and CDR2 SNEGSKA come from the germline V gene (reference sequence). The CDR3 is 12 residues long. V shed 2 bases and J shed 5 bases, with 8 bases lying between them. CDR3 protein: CSARRGGDTQYF. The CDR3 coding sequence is TGCAGTGCTAGAAGGGGAGGAGATACGCAGTATTTT.

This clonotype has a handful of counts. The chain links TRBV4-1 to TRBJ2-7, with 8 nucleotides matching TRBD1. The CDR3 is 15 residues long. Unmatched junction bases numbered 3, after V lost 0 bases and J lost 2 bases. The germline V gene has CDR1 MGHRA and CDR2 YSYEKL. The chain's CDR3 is CASSQDQGAAYEQYF. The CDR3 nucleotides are TGCGCCAGCAGCCAAGATCAGGGGGCCGCCTACGAGCAGTACTTC.

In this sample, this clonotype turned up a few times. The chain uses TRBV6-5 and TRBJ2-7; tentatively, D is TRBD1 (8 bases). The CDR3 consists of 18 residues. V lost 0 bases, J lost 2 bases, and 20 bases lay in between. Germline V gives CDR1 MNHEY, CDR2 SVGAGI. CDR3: CASSYSDRDREETYEQYF. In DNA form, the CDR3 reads TGTGCCAGCAGTTACTCGGACAGGGATCGGGAGGAAACCTACGAGCAGTACTTC.

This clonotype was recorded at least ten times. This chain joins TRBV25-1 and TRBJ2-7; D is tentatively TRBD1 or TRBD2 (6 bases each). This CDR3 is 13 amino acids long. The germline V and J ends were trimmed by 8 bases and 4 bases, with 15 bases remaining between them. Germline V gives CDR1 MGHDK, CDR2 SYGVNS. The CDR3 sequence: CASRPQGTYEQYF. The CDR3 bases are TGTGCCAGCCGACCCCAGGGGACTTACGAGCAGTACTTC.

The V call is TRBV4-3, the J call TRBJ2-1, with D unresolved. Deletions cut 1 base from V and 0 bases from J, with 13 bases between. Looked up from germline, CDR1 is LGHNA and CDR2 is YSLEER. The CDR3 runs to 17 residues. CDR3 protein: CASSQGSGFRSYNEQFF. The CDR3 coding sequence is TGCGCCAGCAGCCAAGGGAGTGGGTTTCGCTCCTACAATGAGCAGTTCTTC.

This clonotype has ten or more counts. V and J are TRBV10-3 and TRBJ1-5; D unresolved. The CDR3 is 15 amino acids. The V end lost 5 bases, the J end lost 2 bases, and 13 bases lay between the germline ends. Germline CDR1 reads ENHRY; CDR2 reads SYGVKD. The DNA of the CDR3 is TGTGCCATCAGTTTAGAGCTTGGCGGCAATCAGCCCCAGCATTTT. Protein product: CAISLELGGNQPQHF.

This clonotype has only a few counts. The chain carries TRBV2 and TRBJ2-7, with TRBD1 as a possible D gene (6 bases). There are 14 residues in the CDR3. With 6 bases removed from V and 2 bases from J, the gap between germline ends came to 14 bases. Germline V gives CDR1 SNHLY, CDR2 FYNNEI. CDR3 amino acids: CASRGRTEPYEQYF. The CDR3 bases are TGTGCCAGCAGGGGAAGGACAGAACCCTACGAGCAGTACTTC.

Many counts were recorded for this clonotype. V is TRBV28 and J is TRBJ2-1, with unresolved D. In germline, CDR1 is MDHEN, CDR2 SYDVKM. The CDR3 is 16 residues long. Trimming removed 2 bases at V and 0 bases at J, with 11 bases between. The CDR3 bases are TGTGCCAGCAGTTTAGCGCTCTGGAGCTCCTACAATGAGCAGTTCTTC. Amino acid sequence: CASSLALWSSYNEQFF. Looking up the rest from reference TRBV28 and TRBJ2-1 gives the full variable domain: DVKVTQSSRYLVKRTGEKVFLECVQDMDHENMFWYRQDPGLGLRLIYFSYDVKMKEKGDIPEGYSVSREKKERFSLILESASTNQTSMYLCASSLALWSSYNEQFFGPGTRLTVL.

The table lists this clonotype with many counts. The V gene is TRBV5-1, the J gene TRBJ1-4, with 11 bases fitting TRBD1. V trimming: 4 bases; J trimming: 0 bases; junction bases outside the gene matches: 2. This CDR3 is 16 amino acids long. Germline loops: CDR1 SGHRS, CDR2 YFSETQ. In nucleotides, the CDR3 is TGCGCCAGCAGCATGGGACAGGGGGCAACTAATGAAAAACTGTTTTTT. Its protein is CASSMGQGATNEKLFF.

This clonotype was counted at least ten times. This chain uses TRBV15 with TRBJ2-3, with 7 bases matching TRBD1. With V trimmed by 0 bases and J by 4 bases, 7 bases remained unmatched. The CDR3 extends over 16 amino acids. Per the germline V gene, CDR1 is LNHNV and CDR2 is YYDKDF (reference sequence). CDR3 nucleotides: TGTGCCACCAGCAGAGATGATACAGGGGAGTCAGATACGCAGTATTTT. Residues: CATSRDDTGESDTQYF.

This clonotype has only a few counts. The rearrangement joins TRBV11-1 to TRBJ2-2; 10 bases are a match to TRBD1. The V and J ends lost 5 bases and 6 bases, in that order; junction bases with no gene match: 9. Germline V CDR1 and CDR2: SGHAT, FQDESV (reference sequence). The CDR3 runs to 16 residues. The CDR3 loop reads CASSRRQGAHPGELFF. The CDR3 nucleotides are TGTGCCAGCAGCCGGCGACAGGGGGCGCACCCCGGGGAGCTGTTTTTT.

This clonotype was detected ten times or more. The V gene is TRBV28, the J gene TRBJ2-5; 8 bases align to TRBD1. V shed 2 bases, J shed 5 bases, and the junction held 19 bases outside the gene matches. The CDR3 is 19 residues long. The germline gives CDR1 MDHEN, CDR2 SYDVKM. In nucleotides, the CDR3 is TGTGCCAGCAGTTTAGGTGGTTCCAGGGGGCGATGGTTGATGGAGACCCAGTACTTC. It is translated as CASSLGGSRGRWLMETQYF.

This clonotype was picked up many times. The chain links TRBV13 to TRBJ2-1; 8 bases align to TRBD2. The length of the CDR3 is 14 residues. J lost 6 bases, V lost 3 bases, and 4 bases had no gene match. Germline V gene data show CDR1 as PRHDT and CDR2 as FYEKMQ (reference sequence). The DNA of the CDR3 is TGTGCCAGCAGCTTCGGGACTAGGTTCAATGAGCAGTTCTTC. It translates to CASSFGTRFNEQFF.

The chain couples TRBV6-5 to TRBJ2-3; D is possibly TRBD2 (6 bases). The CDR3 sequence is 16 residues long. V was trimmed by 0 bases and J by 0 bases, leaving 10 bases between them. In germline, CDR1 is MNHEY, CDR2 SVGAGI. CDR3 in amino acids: CASSYSSGVSTDTQYF. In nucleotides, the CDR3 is TGTGCCAGCAGTTACTCGTCGGGGGTTAGCACAGATACGCAGTATTTT.